This passage covers 12 T cell receptor beta chains from one sample sequenced in a study of blood T cell repertoires in COVID-19 (dated by TCRdb to the early 2020s). Libraries were made using the immunoSEQ multiplex PCR assay. This is the immuneACCESS table as TCRdb keeps it, with only in-frame sequences that have V and J called. A part of the clones is gone; compared with another copy, unresolved V genes explain less than half, and the rest is unexplained. This sample has about 94,000 clones in its table, and 80% to 85% of those were observed once. The top ten hold around 6.6% of the sample. The sample taken for sequencing was peripheral blood. The receptors were sampled from a man aged 60 to 75 with acute or convalescent COVID-19.

This chain links TRBV25-1 with TRBJ1-2, with D maybe TRBD1 (6 bases). From germline, CDR1 is MGHDK and CDR2 SYGVNS. This CDR3 has 13 residues. Trimming removed 4 bases at V and 8 bases at J, with 14 bases between. The CDR3 region has the DNA TGTGCCAGCAGTGTACAGGGTCTGGCCGGCTACACCTTC. As protein: CASSVQGLAGYTF.

The rearrangement uses TRBV30 and TRBJ1-2; 7 bases match TRBD1. Germline V CDR1 and CDR2: GTSNPN, SVGIG (reference sequence). The V gene end was trimmed by 2 bases and the J gene end by 0 bases; junction bases not matched to a gene: 6. The CDR3 has 15 amino acids. Written as DNA, the CDR3 is TGTGCCTGGAGTTCTTCGACAGGGACTAACTATGGCTACACCTTC. It codes for CAWSSSTGTNYGYTF.

The CDR3 loop is CASSQDSFSGYGYTF. The CDR3 coding sequence is TGCGCCAGCAGCCAAGATTCGTTTTCGGGCTATGGCTACACCTTC. The chain links TRBV4-1 to TRBJ1-2, with D hard to call. V was shortened by 0 bases and J by 4 bases, with 12 bases between the two germline ends. This CDR3 contains 15 residues. CDR1 is MGHRA and CDR2 is YSYEKL in the germline V gene.

The gene calls are TRBV29-1 and TRBJ1-1, with unresolved D. CDR1 SQVTM and CDR2 ANQGSEA come from the germline V gene. Trimming took off 3 bases at V and 7 bases at J, with 12 bases between the two ends. The CDR3 totals 12 residues. The CDR3 DNA is TGCAGCGTTGAGAGGCGGATCCTTGAAGCTTTCTTT. This translates into CSVERRILEAFF.

This chain links TRBV18 with TRBJ1-3; 10 bases are shared with TRBD1. Germline V gene data show CDR1 as KGHSH and CDR2 as LQKENI. V shed 6 bases, J shed 2 bases, and the junction held 4 bases outside the gene matches. The CDR3 is 15 amino acids. CDR3 nucleotides: TGTGCCAGCTCTCGACAGGGGGCCGCTGGAAACACCATATATTTT. It encodes CASSRQGAAGNTIYF.

The V gene is TRBV7-8, the J gene TRBJ2-7; 9 bases agree with TRBD1. Germline CDR1 reads SGHVS; CDR2 reads FQNEAQ. The CDR3 covers 15 residues. With V trimmed by 5 bases and J by 1 base, 6 bases remained unmatched. DNA for the CDR3: TGTGCCAGCAGCCCGGGACAGGGAGGATCCTACGAGCAGTACTTC. Residues: CASSPGQGGSYEQYF.

A single count supports this clone. The chain couples TRBV5-1 to TRBJ1-6; a possible D gene is TRBD1 (5 bases). V lost 0 bases and J 6 bases, leaving 10 bases between the germline ends. Germline loops: CDR1 SGHRS, CDR2 YFSETQ. CDR3 size: 15 residues. CDR3 coding DNA: TGCGCCAGCAGCTTGGAGTTGGGGGGTAATTCACCCCTCCACTTT. It encodes CASSLELGGNSPLHF.

The chain couples TRBV6-5 to TRBJ1-1, with D hard to call. Germline CDR1 MNHEY, CDR2 SVGAGI. V lost 7 bases and J 1 base, leaving 10 bases between the germline ends. This CDR3 is built from 13 residues. DNA of the CDR3: TGTGCCAGCAATGCGAGAGGGAACACTGAAGCTTTCTTT. Protein: CASNARGNTEAFF.

This rearrangement joins TRBV18 to TRBJ2-5, with D uncertain. Between the trimmed V and J ends, which lost 6 bases and 0 bases, there was a span of 5 bases. Germline CDR1 is KGHSH and CDR2 is LQKENI. The CDR3 loop spans 12 amino acids. CDR3 residues: CASSRYQETQYF. The CDR3 coding sequence is TGTGCCAGCTCGCGGTACCAAGAGACCCAGTACTTC.

CDR3 in amino acids: CASSYSEGAGGYTF. The CDR3 DNA is TGTGCCAGCAGTTACTCGGAGGGGGCCGGTGGCTACACCTTC. The chain employs TRBV6-2 or TRBV6-3 and TRBJ1-2, with TRBD1 matching 7 bases. Trimming cost V 0 bases and J 7 bases; bases outside gene matches: 5. This CDR3 region has 14 residues. Germline-derived CDR1 and CDR2 are MNHEY and SVGEGT.

This clone was counted between two and nine times. CDR3: CASSLGIRDRASTGELFF. The CDR3 DNA sequence: TGTGCCAGCAGCTTGGGAATCCGGGACAGGGCGAGCACCGGGGAGCTGTTTTTT. The chain carries TRBV7-7 and TRBJ2-2, with TRBD1 identical over 9 bases. CDR1 SSHAT and CDR2 FNYEAQ come from the germline V gene (reference sequence). V was pared by 3 bases and J by 4 bases, with 12 bases of the junction left unmatched. This CDR3 comprises 18 residues.

V gene TRBV4-1 combines with J gene TRBJ1-5, with D tentatively TRBD1 (6 bases). The CDR3 is 13 amino acids. Trimming took off 4 bases at V and 7 bases at J, with 11 bases between the two ends. Germline CDR1 reads MGHRA; CDR2 reads YSYEKL. CDR3 sequence: CASSPRTEQPQHF. CDR3 coding DNA: TGCGCCAGCAGCCCCCGGACAGAACAGCCCCAGCATTTT.